Sequencing of this T cell receptor beta chain was carried out in a study of regulatory T cells in long-lasting Graves disease. With iRepertoire HTBI primers and Arm-PCR of CDR3 regions, TCR beta libraries were built. TCRdb independently ran MiXCR on the multiplex PCR reads; one entry per CDR3 protein. The sample shows hundreds of thousands of distinct CDR3 sequences, roughly 16% of them seen only once. This sample's time point: newly diagnosed GD, antithyroid drugs for less than 3 months. PBMC RNA served as the TCR library source. This clonotype was seen ten or more times. The CDR3 is made up of 12 amino acids. Germline assignment: CDR1 DFQATT and CDR2 SNEGSKA (reference sequence). Trimming left V 2 bases short and J 5 bases short, with 6 bases between.

The clonotype comes from a female donor with Graves disease. This sequence joins TRBV20-1 and TRBJ1-4, with D uncertain. Sequences were derived from peripheral blood mononuclear cells (PBMCs), sampled at new diagnosis, from a patient treated with antithyroid drugs. The CDR3 DNA reads as TGCAGTGCTAGATCTAAGAATGAAAAACTGTTTTTT. Its protein product is CSARSKNEKLFF.